Included here is one T cell receptor beta chain sequence, with context. What it binds is not known. These data come from a study of cytomegalovirus exposure and HLA in healthy donors. Broader study findings: The productive fraction for most TCR beta V segments was about 87% or about 30% in an earlier analysis.

CDR3 length equals 16 residues. J lost 9 bases, V lost 3 bases, and 11 bases had no gene match. Per germline, CDR1 LGHNA and CDR2 YSLEER. PCR involved 60 Vbeta and 13 Jbeta primers. Some clones are missing from TCRdb's copy, which holds only in-frame ones; the method was immunoSEQ multiplex PCR. The repertoire holds 110,000 or so clones, with over 65% as singletons. Sequenced sample: PBMCs. The rearrangement uses TRBV4-3 and TRBJ2-1; TRBD1 matches at 10 bases. This clonotype originated in a man aged 35-49 years in good health and CMV-seropositive. The CDR3 sequence is CASSHTGTGAFAEQFF. The CDR3 DNA follows: TGCGCCAGCAGCCATACCGGGACAGGGGCTTTTGCTGAGCAGTTCTTC.